The 27 T cell receptor beta chains presented below share a single source sample, sequenced in a study of regulatory T cells in long-lasting Graves disease. Time point noted: newly diagnosed GD, antithyroid drugs for less than 3 months. The TCR library was made from RNA that had been extracted from PBMCs in TRIzol. According to the study, TCR beta libraries were built with iRepertoire HTBI primers and CDR3-region Arm-PCR. TCRdb reprocessed the multiplex PCR reads via MiXCR and lists one record per CDR3 protein. The table has fewer than 350,000 distinct CDR3 sequences, approximately 20% seen once. The specimen comprised peripheral blood mononuclear cells (PBMCs), sampled at new diagnosis, from a patient treated with antithyroid drugs. Receptor source: a female donor with Graves disease.

This clonotype was recorded a few times. This chain connects TRBV7-8 to TRBJ2-1; TRBD2 aligns across 9 bases. V was pared by 4 bases and J by 5 bases, with 12 bases of the junction left unmatched. CDR3 length: 17 residues. Germline loops: CDR1 SGHVS, CDR2 FQNEAQ. The chain's CDR3 is CASSSGLASTGDNEQFF. CDR3 bases: TGTGCCAGCAGCTCAGGACTAGCGTCTACAGGGGACAATGAGCAGTTCTTC.

There are many counts of this clonotype. The V gene is TRBV7-8, the J gene TRBJ1-4, with 11 bases that match TRBD1. The CDR3 runs to 16 residues. The germline V gene has CDR1 SGHVS and CDR2 FQNEAQ. The junction had 3 bases not matched to a gene; V was cut back by 0 bases and J by 6 bases. CDR3 sequence: CASSLAGQGAHEKLFF. CDR3 in DNA: TGTGCCAGCAGCTTAGCCGGACAGGGGGCGCATGAAAAACTGTTTTTT.

The sample holds a few counts of this clonotype. V usage is TRBV7-9 and J usage is TRBJ2-7, with D hard to call. The CDR3 covers 14 residues. The ends were cut back, 6 bases at V and 0 bases at J, with 12 bases in the middle. Per the germline V gene, CDR1 is SEHNR and CDR2 is FQNEAQ (reference sequence). CDR3 DNA: TGTGCCAGCAGGAAAGGAGAGAGCTCCTACGAGCAGTACTTC. The encoded protein is CASRKGESSYEQYF.

The gene calls are TRBV28 and TRBJ1-3; D remains unclear. The germline CDR1 and CDR2 sequences are MDHEN and SYDVKM. Trimming took 4 bases from V and 0 from J, leaving 22 bases between them. The CDR3 sequence is 19 residues long. The CDR3 region is CASSSKRGLQTNSGNTIYF. Here the CDR3 DNA reads TGTGCCAGCAGTTCTAAGAGAGGCCTACAGACGAACTCTGGAAACACCATATATTTT. Based on the CDR3 plus reference TRBV28 and TRBJ1-3, the full variable domain is DVKVTQSSRYLVKRTGEKVFLECVQDMDHENMFWYRQDPGLGLRLIYFSYDVKMKEKGDIPEGYSVSREKKERFSLILESASTNQTSMYLCASSSKRGLQTNSGNTIYFGEGSWLTVV.

This rearrangement joins TRBV7-3 to TRBJ1-6; 7 bases align to TRBD1. The CDR3 contains 13 residues. Trimming at V came to 4 bases and at J to 14 bases, leaving 8 bases not matched to a gene. CDR1 is SGHTA, CDR2 FQGTGA, per germline. CDR3 sequence: CASSSGQAGALHF. Written as DNA, the CDR3 is TGTGCCAGCAGCTCCGGACAGGCGGGCGCCCTCCACTTT.

At least ten counts were recorded for this clonotype. The V and J genes are TRBV2 and TRBJ2-3, with 11 bases that match TRBD2. There are 15 residues in the CDR3. Trimming removed 8 bases from V and 5 bases from J; junction bases left unmatched: 9. Germline CDR1 is SNHLY and CDR2 is FYNNEI. The CDR3, as DNA: TGTGCCAGCTTCTCCTTAGCGGGAGGGAGAGATACGCAGTATTTT. Encoded protein: CASFSLAGGRDTQYF.

V and J are TRBV10-3 and TRBJ1-2; D is unresolved. Germline V gene sequence: CDR1 ENHRY, CDR2 SYGVKD. V was clipped by 7 bases and J by 8 bases, with 14 bases between them. The CDR3 has 12 amino acids. The CDR3 sequence is CAINAGGGGYTF. In DNA, the CDR3 is TGTGCCATCAACGCGGGTGGTGGGGGCTACACCTTC.

This clonotype was detected many times. The rearrangement links TRBV9 to TRBJ2-5; 11 nucleotides align to TRBD2. V dropped 0 bases and J dropped 10; count of bases not matched to a gene: 5. CDR1 and CDR2 from the germline V gene are SGDLS and YYNGEE. The CDR3 contains 14 residues. The CDR3 protein is CASSVGDSGRDQYF. The CDR3, as DNA: TGTGCCAGCAGCGTAGGGGATAGCGGGAGGGACCAGTACTTC.

The V call is TRBV20-1, the J call TRBJ2-5, with 8 bases lining up with TRBD2. This CDR3 spans 14 amino acids. With V trimmed by 1 base and J by 7 bases, 8 bases remained unmatched. In germline, CDR1 is DFQATT, CDR2 SNEGSKA (reference sequence). The CDR3 nucleotides read TGCAGTGCTAGAGTTCCAGCGGGAGATTTGACCCAGTACTTC. Its protein product is CSARVPAGDLTQYF.

This clonotype appeared many times. The chain carries TRBV18 and TRBJ2-4; TRBD2 matches 8 bases. The CDR3 is 16 amino acids. The trim removed 3 bases at V and 8 bases at J, leaving 12 bases unmatched. Germline CDR1 and CDR2: KGHSH and LQKENI. DNA of the CDR3: TGTGCCAGCTCACCGGACGGGAGGGCCGCGCAGGACATTCAGTACTTC. It codes for CASSPDGRAAQDIQYF.

J is TRBJ2-1 and V is TRBV12-3 or TRBV12-4, with 9 bases matching TRBD2. The J segment lost 7 bases and the V segment lost 3 bases, leaving 10 bases of the junction unmatched. CDR3 length: 16 amino acids. CDR3 protein: CASSFGFGTSRNEQFF. CDR3 in DNA: TGTGCCAGCAGTTTTGGTTTTGGGACTAGCCGTAATGAGCAGTTCTTC.

The chain has TRBV20-1 and TRBJ2-1, with D perhaps given as TRBD1 or TRBD2 (6 bases each). Germline CDR1 reads DFQATT; CDR2 reads SNEGSKA (reference sequence). This CDR3 region has 14 residues. V was shortened by 6 bases and J by 5 bases, with 17 bases between the two germline ends. DNA for the CDR3: TGCAGTGCCACGAGGGGGGTGTGGGACAATGAGCAGTTCTTC. Amino acid sequence: CSATRGVWDNEQFF.

At least ten counts were recorded for this clonotype. The CDR3 DNA follows: TGTGCCAGCTCACCCGAGGACAGGGGGCGGAATGAGCAGTTCTTC. This gives the protein CASSPEDRGRNEQFF. The V call is TRBV18, the J call TRBJ2-1; 11 nucleotides match TRBD1. CDR1 KGHSH and CDR2 LQKENI come from the germline V gene. V was pared by 3 bases and J by 7 bases, with 5 bases of the junction left unmatched. The length of the CDR3 is 15 residues.

The table lists this clonotype with many counts. The chain recombines TRBV19 with TRBJ2-1; a possible D gene is TRBD2 (5 bases). V was trimmed by 4 bases and J by 9 bases, leaving 19 bases between them. This CDR3 contains 15 residues. Germline loops: CDR1 LNHDA, CDR2 SQIVND (reference sequence). CDR3: CASSTARVVGGEQFF. In DNA, the CDR3 is TGTGCCAGTAGTACCGCGCGGGTGGTTGGCGGTGAGCAGTTCTTC.

This clonotype was recorded many times. This rearrangement joins TRBV28 to TRBJ2-3; 11 positions agree with TRBD1. V gave up 0 bases and J gave up 4 bases; unmatched junction bases: 0. The CDR3 length is 15 residues. Germline-derived CDR1 and CDR2 are MDHEN and SYDVKM. The CDR3 spells CASSLWGQGADTQYF. In nucleotides, the CDR3 is TGTGCCAGCAGTTTATGGGGACAGGGGGCAGATACGCAGTATTTT.

This chain uses TRBV7-9 with TRBJ1-2; 8 bases align to TRBD1. This CDR3 has 16 amino acids. CDR1 SEHNR and CDR2 FQNEAQ come from the germline V gene (reference sequence). Trimming removed 11 bases from V and 0 bases from J; junction bases left unmatched: 14. CDR3 bases: TGTGCCGGGTACTCCACCCCGGGACAGGCTAACTATGGCTACACCTTC. Its protein product is CAGYSTPGQANYGYTF. Full variable domain (remainder filled in from reference TRBV7-9 and TRBJ1-2): DTGVSQNPRHKITKRGQNVTFRCDPISEHNRLYWYRQTLGQGPEFLTYFQNEAQLEKSRLLSDRFSAERPKGSFSTLEIQRTEQGDSAMYLCAGYSTPGQANYGYTFGSGTRLTVV.

On this clonotype itself: Possible read error: a much larger clone is one base away. The rearrangement joins TRBV6-2 or TRBV6-3 to TRBJ1-2; 9 nucleotides agree with TRBD1. This CDR3 is 14 amino acids long. V lost 6 bases, J lost 4 bases, and 6 bases stayed unmatched. The germline gives CDR1 MNHEY, CDR2 SVGEGT. This chain's CDR3 is CASSRTGAIYGYTF. DNA for the CDR3: TGTGCCAGCAGCCGGACAGGGGCGATCTATGGCTACACCTTC.

The rearrangement links TRBV6-1 to TRBJ2-3; 9 bases map to TRBD2. CDR3 length equals 17 residues. Losses at the gene ends were 3 bases for V and 3 bases for J; bases not matched to a gene: 10. Germline CDR1 is MNHNS and CDR2 is SASEGT. The CDR3 coding sequence is TGTGCCAGCAGTGATTCGGCGGGAGGGTTGGGGACAGATACGCAGTATTTT. Translation gives CASSDSAGGLGTDTQYF.

In its sample, this clonotype was seen many times. The rearrangement joins TRBV28 to TRBJ1-4, with D possibly matching TRBD1 (6 bases). This CDR3 comprises 17 residues. The V end was cut by 6 bases, the J end by 5 bases, with 22 bases between. Germline V gives CDR1 MDHEN, CDR2 SYDVKM. CDR3 sequence reads: CASSPMTGSEGNEKLFF. CDR3 nucleotide sequence: TGTGCCAGCAGCCCAATGACAGGCTCGGAGGGAAATGAAAAACTGTTTTTT.

This clonotype was counted only a few times. The gene calls are TRBV5-1 and TRBJ2-7; 13 bases are shared with TRBD2. Per the germline V gene, CDR1 is SGHRS and CDR2 is YFSETQ. The CDR3 consists of 14 residues. After removal of 6 bases from V and 9 bases from J, the junction contained 9 bases not matched to a gene. The CDR3 DNA is TGCGCCAGCAACTCCGGGACTAGCGGGACAGGGCAGTACTTC. Translating gives CASNSGTSGTGQYF.

This clonotype was recorded a few times. The chain has TRBV10-1 and TRBJ2-5; D gene unclear. Germline CDR1 reads WNHNN; CDR2 reads SYGVQD (reference sequence). V lost 2 bases to trimming and J lost 3 bases, with 10 bases between them. The CDR3 contains 14 residues. CDR3 nucleotides: TGCGCCAGCAGTGAGGGGGTAGCTGAAGAGACCCAGTACTTC. Translating it yields CASSEGVAEETQYF.

The chain links TRBV19 to TRBJ2-3; possible D gene TRBD1, 5 bases. Germline loops: CDR1 LNHDA, CDR2 SQIVND (reference sequence). The CDR3 runs 14 residues. Trimming took 2 bases from V and 6 from J, leaving 12 bases between them. The CDR3 nucleotides read TGTGCCAGTAGTATATTGAGTAGGGGTGATACGCAGTATTTT. Protein: CASSILSRGDTQYF. Drawing the rest from reference TRBV19 and TRBJ2-3, the complete variable domain is DGGITQSPKYLFRKEGQNVTLSCEQNLNHDAMYWYRQDPGQGLRLIYYSQIVNDFQKGDIAEGYSVSREKKESFPLTVTSAQKNPTAFYLCASSILSRGDTQYFGPGTRLTVL.

There are many counts of this clonotype. The chain is built from TRBV11-3 and TRBJ2-7; no clear D gene. The CDR3 loop spans 14 amino acids. Germline lookup yields CDR1 SGHNT and CDR2 YENEEA. V lost 0 bases and J lost 0, with 6 bases in between. The CDR3 DNA follows: TGTGCCAGCAGCTTAGAACATAGCTCCTACGAGCAGTACTTC. Amino acid sequence: CASSLEHSSYEQYF.

This chain joins TRBV2 and TRBJ2-3; 10 nucleotides match TRBD1. The CDR3 length is 14 residues. CDR1 is SNHLY, CDR2 FYNNEI, per germline. V lost 6 bases to trimming and J lost 6 bases; unmatched junction nucleotides: 6. CDR3 sequence reads: CASSLGTGDDTQYF. The CDR3 nucleotides read TGTGCCAGCAGCTTAGGGACAGGGGATGATACGCAGTATTTT.

In its sample, this clonotype was seen many times. This chain links TRBV4-1 with TRBJ1-2, with 10 bases matching TRBD1. V gave up 4 bases and J gave up 0 bases; unmatched junction bases: 5. The CDR3 totals 16 residues. Per the germline V gene, CDR1 is MGHRA and CDR2 is YSYEKL. CDR3 amino acids: CASSPTGGTANYGYTF. In DNA form, the CDR3 reads TGCGCCAGCAGCCCGACAGGGGGCACAGCTAACTATGGCTACACCTTC.

This clonotype was counted ten times or more. V usage is TRBV6-2 or TRBV6-3 and J usage is TRBJ1-1; 7 nucleotides match TRBD1. The CDR3 length is 14 residues. The germline V gene encodes CDR1 MNHEY and CDR2 SVGEGT. V dropped 5 bases and J dropped 1; count of bases not matched to a gene: 4. Here the CDR3 reads CASSARQGNTEAFF. The CDR3 nucleotides read TGTGCCAGCAGTGCACGACAGGGGAACACTGAAGCTTTCTTT.

The V call is TRBV20-1, the J call TRBJ2-5; 11 nucleotides align to TRBD1. V was pared by 5 bases and J by 4 bases, with 9 bases of the junction left unmatched. The germline CDR1 and CDR2 sequences are DFQATT and SNEGSKA (reference sequence). The CDR3 sequence is 15 residues long. CDR3 DNA sequence: TGCAGTGCTCTAGCCCCGGGACAGGGGGTAGAGACCCAGTACTTC. It translates to CSALAPGQGVETQYF.